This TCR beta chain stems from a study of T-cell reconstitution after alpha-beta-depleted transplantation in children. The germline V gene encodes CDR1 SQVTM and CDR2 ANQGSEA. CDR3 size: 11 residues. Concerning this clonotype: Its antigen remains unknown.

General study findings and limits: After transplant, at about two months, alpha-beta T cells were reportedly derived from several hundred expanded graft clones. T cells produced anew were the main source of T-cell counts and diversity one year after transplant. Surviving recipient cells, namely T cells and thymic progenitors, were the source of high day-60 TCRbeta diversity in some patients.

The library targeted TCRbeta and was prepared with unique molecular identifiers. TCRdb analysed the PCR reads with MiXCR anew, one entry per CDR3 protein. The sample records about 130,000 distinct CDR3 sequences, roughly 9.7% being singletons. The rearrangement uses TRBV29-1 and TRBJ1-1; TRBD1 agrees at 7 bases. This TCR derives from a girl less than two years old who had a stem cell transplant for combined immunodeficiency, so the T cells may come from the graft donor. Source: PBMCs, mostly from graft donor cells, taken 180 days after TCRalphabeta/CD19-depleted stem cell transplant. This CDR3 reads CAGTVGTEAFF. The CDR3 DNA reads TGCGCCGGGACAGTGGGCACTGAAGCTTTCTTT.